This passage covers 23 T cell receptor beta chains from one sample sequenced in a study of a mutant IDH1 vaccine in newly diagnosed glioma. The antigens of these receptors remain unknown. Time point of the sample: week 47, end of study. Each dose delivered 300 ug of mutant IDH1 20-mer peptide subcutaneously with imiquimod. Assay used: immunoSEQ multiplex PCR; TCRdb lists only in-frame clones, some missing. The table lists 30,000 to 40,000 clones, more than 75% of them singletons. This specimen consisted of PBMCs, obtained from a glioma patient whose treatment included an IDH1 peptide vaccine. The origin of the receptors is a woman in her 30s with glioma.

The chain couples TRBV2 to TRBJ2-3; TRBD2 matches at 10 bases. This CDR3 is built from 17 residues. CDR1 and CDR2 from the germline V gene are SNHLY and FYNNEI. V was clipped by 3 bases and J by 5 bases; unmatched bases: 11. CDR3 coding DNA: TGTGCCAGCAGTGAGGGCCTTAGCGGGGGGCCCCTAGATACGCAGTATTTT. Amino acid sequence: CASSEGLSGGPLDTQYF.

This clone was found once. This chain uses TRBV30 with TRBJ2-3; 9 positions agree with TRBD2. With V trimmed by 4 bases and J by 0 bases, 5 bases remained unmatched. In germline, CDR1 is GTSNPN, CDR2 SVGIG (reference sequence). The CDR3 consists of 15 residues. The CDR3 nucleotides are TGTGCCTGGACCCTGGGACTAGCCAGCACAGATACGCAGTATTTT. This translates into CAWTLGLASTDTQYF.

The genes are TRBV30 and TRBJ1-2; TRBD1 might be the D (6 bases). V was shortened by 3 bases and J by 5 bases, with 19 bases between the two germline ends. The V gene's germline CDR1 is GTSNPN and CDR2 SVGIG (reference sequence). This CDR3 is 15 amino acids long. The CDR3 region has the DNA TGTGCCTGGAGAATTTCGGGGGCGCTTAGGTATGGCTACACCTTC. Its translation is CAWRISGALRYGYTF.

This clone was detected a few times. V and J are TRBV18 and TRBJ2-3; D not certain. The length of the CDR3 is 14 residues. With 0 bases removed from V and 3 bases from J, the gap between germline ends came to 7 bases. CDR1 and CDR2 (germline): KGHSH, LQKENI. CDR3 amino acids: CASSPPVITDTQYF. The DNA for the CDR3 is TGTGCCAGCTCACCACCGGTGATTACAGATACGCAGTATTTT. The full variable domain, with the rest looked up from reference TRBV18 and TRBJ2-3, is NAGVMQNPRHLVRRRGQEARLRCSPMKGHSHVYWYRQLPEEGLKFMVYLQKENIIDESGMPKERFSAEFPKEGPSILRIQQVVRGDSAAYFCASSPPVITDTQYFGPGTRLTVL.

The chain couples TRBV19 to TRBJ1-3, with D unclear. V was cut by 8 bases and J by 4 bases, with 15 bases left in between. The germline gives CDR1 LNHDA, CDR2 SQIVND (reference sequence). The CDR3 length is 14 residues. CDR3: CASQDGALGNTIYF. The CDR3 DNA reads TGTGCCAGTCAGGACGGTGCTCTAGGAAACACCATATATTTT.

The chain's CDR3 is CASSLGQGATEAFF. CDR3 DNA sequence: TGTGCCAGCAGCTTGGGACAGGGGGCCACTGAAGCTTTCTTT. The chain carries TRBV7-3 and TRBJ1-1; 12 bases agree with TRBD1. V dropped 3 bases and J dropped 4; count of bases not matched to a gene: 0. This CDR3 region has 14 residues. CDR1 is SGHTA, CDR2 FQGTGA, per germline. The entire variable domain, with the rest obtained from reference TRBV7-3 and TRBJ1-1, is as follows: GAGVSQTPSNKVTEKGKYVELRCDPISGHTALYWYRQSLGQGPEFLIYFQGTGAADDSGLPNDRFFAVRPEGSVSTLKIQRTERGDSAVYLCASSLGQGATEAFFGQGTRLTVV.

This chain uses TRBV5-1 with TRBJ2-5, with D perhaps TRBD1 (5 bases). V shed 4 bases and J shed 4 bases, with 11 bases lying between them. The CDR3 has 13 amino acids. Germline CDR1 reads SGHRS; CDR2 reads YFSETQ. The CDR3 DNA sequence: TGCGCCAGCAGCAGGGGTTCCGTAGAGACCCAGTACTTC. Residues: CASSRGSVETQYF.

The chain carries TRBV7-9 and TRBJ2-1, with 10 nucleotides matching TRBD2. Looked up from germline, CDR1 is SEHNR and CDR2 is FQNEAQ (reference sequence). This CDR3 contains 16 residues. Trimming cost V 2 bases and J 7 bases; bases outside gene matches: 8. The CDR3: CASSLLSSGGGNEQFF. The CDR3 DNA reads TGTGCCAGCAGCTTACTTTCTAGCGGGGGTGGTAATGAGCAGTTCTTC. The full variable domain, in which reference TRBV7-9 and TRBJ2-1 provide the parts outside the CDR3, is DTGVSQNPRHKITKRGQNVTFRCDPISEHNRLYWYRQTLGQGPEFLTYFQNEAQLEKSRLLSDRFSAERPKGSFSTLEIQRTEQGDSAMYLCASSLLSSGGGNEQFFGPGTRLTVL.

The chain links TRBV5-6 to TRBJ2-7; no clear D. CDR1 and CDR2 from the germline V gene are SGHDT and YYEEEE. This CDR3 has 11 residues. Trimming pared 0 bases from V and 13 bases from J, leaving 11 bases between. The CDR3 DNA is TGTGCCAGCAGCTTGGGACGGCTCCTCTACTTC. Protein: CASSLGRLLYF.

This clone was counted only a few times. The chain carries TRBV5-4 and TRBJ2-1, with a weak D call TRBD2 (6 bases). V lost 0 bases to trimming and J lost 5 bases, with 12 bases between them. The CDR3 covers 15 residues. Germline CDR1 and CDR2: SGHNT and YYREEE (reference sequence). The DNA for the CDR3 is TGTGCCAGCAGCTTGGGGCTAGCGAATGACAATGAGCAGTTCTTC. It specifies CASSLGLANDNEQFF.

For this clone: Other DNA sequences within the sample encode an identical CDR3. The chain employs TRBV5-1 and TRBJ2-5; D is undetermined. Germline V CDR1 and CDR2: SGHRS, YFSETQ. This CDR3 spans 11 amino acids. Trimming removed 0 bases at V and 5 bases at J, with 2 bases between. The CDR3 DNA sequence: TGCGCCAGCAGCTTGGAGGAGACCCAGTACTTC. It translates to CASSLEETQYF.

CDR3 sequence: CASSHATGEAKNIQYF. The CDR3 bases are TGTGCCAGCAGCCATGCCACAGGGGAAGCCAAAAACATTCAGTACTTC. The V call is TRBV14, the J call TRBJ2-4; 7 bases are shared with TRBD1. V was clipped by 3 bases and J by 0 bases; unmatched bases: 5. Per the germline V gene, CDR1 is SGHDN and CDR2 is FVKESK. The CDR3 loop spans 16 amino acids.

Here the CDR3 DNA reads TGTGCCAGCAGTGTTCAGCGGGGACACCAAGAGACCCAGTACTTC. Amino acid sequence: CASSVQRGHQETQYF. This chain uses TRBV2 with TRBJ2-5; TRBD2 matches at 7 bases. V lost 4 bases, J lost 0 bases, and 5 bases stayed unmatched. Germline lookup yields CDR1 SNHLY and CDR2 FYNNEI. The CDR3 runs 15 residues.

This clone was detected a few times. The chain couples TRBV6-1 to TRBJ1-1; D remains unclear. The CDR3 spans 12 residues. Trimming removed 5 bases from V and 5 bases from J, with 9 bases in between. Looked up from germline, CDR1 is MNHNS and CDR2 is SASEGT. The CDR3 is CASSLGRTEAFF. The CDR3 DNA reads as TGTGCCAGCAGTCTCGGAAGGACTGAAGCTTTCTTT.

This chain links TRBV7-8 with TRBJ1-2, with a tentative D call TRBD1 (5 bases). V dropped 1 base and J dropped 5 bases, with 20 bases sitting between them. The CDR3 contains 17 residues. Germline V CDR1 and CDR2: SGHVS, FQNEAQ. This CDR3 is CASSLERQSRGYYGYTF. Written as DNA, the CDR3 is TGTGCCAGCAGCTTAGAGCGACAGAGTAGGGGATATTATGGCTACACCTTC.

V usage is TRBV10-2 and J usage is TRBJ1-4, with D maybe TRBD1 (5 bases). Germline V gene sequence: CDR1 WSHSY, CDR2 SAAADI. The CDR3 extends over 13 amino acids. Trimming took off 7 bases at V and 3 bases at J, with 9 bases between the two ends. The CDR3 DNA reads TGCGCCAGCATGAGGGGAGCTAATGAAAAACTGTTTTTT. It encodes CASMRGANEKLFF.

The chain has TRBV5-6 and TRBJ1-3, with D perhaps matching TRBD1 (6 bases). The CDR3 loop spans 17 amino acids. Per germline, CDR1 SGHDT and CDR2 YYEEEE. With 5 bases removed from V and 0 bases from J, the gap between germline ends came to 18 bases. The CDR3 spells CASRKMGTLGSGNTIYF. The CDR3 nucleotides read TGTGCCAGCAGGAAGATGGGGACATTGGGCTCTGGAAACACCATATATTTT.

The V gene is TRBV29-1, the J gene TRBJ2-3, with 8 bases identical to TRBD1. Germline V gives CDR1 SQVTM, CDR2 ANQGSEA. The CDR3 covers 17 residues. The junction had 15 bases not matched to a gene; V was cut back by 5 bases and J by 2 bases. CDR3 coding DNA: TGCAGCGTTTATAGGCCAGGGGGCAGGAAGGACACAGATACGCAGTATTTT. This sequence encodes CSVYRPGGRKDTDTQYF.

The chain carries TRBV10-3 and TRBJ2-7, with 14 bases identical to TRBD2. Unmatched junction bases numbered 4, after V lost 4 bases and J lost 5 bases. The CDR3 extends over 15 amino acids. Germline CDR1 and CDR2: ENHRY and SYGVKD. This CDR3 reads CAISGLAGGMDEQYF. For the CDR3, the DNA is TGTGCCATCAGTGGACTAGCGGGGGGGATGGACGAGCAGTACTTC.

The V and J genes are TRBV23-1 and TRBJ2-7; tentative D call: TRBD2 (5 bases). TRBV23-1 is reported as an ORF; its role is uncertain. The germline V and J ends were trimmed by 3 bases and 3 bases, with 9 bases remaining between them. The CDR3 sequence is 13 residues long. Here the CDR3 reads CASSHRDYYEQYF. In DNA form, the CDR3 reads TGCGCCAGCAGTCACCGTGACTACTACGAGCAGTACTTC.

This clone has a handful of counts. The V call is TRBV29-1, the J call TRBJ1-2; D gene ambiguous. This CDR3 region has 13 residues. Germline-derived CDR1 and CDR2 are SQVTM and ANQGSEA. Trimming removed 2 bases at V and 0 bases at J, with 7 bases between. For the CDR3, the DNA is TGCAGCGTTGAACATTCATCTAACTATGGCTACACCTTC. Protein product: CSVEHSSNYGYTF. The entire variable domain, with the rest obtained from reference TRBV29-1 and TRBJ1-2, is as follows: SAVISQKPSRDICQRGTSLTIQCQVDSQVTMMFWYRQQPGQSLTLIATANQGSEATYESGFVIDKFPISRPNLTFSTLTVSNMSPEDSSIYLCSVEHSSNYGYTFGSGTRLTVV.

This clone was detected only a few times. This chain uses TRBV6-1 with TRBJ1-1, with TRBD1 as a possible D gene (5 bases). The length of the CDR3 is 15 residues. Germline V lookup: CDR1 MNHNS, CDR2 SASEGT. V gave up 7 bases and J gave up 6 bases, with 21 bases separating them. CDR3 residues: CASTDSGTPIPEAFF. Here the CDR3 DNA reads TGTGCCAGCACCGATTCCGGGACCCCGATCCCTGAAGCTTTCTTT.

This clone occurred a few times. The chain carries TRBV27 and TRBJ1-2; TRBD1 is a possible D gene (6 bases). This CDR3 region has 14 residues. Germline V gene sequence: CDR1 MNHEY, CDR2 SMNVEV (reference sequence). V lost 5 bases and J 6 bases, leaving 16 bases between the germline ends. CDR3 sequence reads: CASSPLSGDDGYTF. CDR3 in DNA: TGTGCCAGCAGTCCCCTATCAGGGGATGATGGCTACACCTTC.